The 13 T cell receptor beta chains below come from one sample, sequenced in a study of shared clonotypes between healthy human individuals. TCRdb keeps only in-frame clones here, not all; method: immunoSEQ multiplex PCR. The sample comprises about 2.1 million clones, just over 90% of which are singletons, and about 1.7% rests with the top ten. Naive CD8 cells lacked CD45RO, underwent positive selection for CCR7 and left out terminally differentiated effector memory CD45RA+ cells. Sequenced material: naive CD8+ T cells from PBMCs. Every receptor here comes from a man younger than 35 in good health. Some clones in this sample may be carry-over from other donors' samples.

The rearrangement joins TRBV15 to TRBJ2-7, with D perhaps TRBD2 (6 bases). The CDR3 is 16 residues long. The V and J ends lost 2 bases and 0 bases respectively, with 14 bases between them. Germline values: CDR1 LNHNV, CDR2 YYDKDF (reference sequence). CDR3 region: CATSRPTEGSSYEQYF. The DNA for the CDR3 is TGTGCCACCAGCAGACCCACGGAGGGTAGCTCCTACGAGCAGTACTTC.

The chain combines TRBV28 with TRBJ1-3; D is unclear. Germline-derived CDR1 and CDR2 are MDHEN and SYDVKM. V lost 6 bases and J 2 bases, leaving 11 bases between the germline ends. The CDR3 is 14 residues long. The CDR3, as DNA: TGTGCCAGCAGCGCTCCTAATCCTGGAAACACCATATATTTT. Translated, it gives CASSAPNPGNTIYF.

The V gene is TRBV21-1, the J gene TRBJ2-1; the tabulated D call, TRBD2, remains unverified against the DNA. TRBV21-1 is listed as a pseudogene. CDR3 length: 17 residues. CDR3 sequence reads: CASSCRTSGRSYNEQFF. In DNA form, the CDR3 reads TGTGCCAGCAGCTGTCGGACTAGCGGGAGGTCCTACAATGAGCAGTTCTTC.

The chain carries TRBV28 and TRBJ2-1; 10 bases line up with TRBD2. CDR3 length: 15 amino acids. CDR1 is MDHEN, CDR2 SYDVKM, per germline. With 4 bases clipped from V and 9 bases from J, the junction kept 9 bases outside the gene matches. The CDR3 DNA is TGTGCCAGCAGTTCCCCGCTAGCGGGAGCCGGTGAGCAGTTCTTC. Translating gives CASSSPLAGAGEQFF.

This clone was observed a single time. V and J are TRBV28 and TRBJ2-7; tentative D call: TRBD2 (6 bases). Trimming took off 5 bases at V and 6 bases at J, with 20 bases between the two ends. Germline V gene lookup returns CDR1 MDHEN and CDR2 SYDVKM. CDR3 length equals 15 residues. CDR3 region: CASSGGTDLLPEQYF. The CDR3 coding sequence is TGTGCCAGCAGTGGAGGGACGGATCTCCTACCCGAGCAGTACTTC. The full variable domain, rest sourced from reference TRBV28 and TRBJ2-7, is DVKVTQSSRYLVKRTGEKVFLECVQDMDHENMFWYRQDPGLGLRLIYFSYDVKMKEKGDIPEGYSVSREKKERFSLILESASTNQTSMYLCASSGGTDLLPEQYFGPGTRLTVT.

The rearrangement links TRBV7-8 to TRBJ2-1; D may correspond to TRBD1 or TRBD2 (6 bases each). Germline V gene lookup returns CDR1 SGHVS and CDR2 FQNEAQ. Trimming stripped 6 bases from V and 0 bases from J, with 18 bases between. The CDR3 contains 17 residues. Here the CDR3 reads CASRDLFGGRSYNEQFF. In nucleotides, the CDR3 is TGTGCCAGCAGAGACTTATTCGGGGGCCGCTCCTACAATGAGCAGTTCTTC.

The chain is built from TRBV11-2 and TRBJ1-1; unclear D gene. This CDR3 contains 13 residues. The germline CDR1 and CDR2 sequences are SGHAT and FQNNGV. With 3 bases removed from V and 5 bases from J, the gap between germline ends came to 10 bases. CDR3 coding DNA: TGTGCCAGCAGCTTGGGGAAGAAGACTGAAGCTTTCTTT. Protein: CASSLGKKTEAFF.

V usage is TRBV9 and J usage is TRBJ2-7, with D perhaps TRBD1 or TRBD2 (5 bases each). The CDR3 contains 17 residues. CDR1 is SGDLS and CDR2 is YYNGEE in the germline V gene. Trimming left V 0 bases short and J 0 bases short, with 16 bases between. The CDR3 region has the DNA TGTGCCAGCAGCGTAGGAGGGACGGGGACCAGCTCCTACGAGCAGTACTTC. Amino acids: CASSVGGTGTSSYEQYF.

A note on this clone: Additional DNA sequences in this sample encode the identical CDR3. The rearrangement uses TRBV11-2 and TRBJ1-1, with no clear D. In germline, CDR1 is SGHAT, CDR2 FQNNGV. The CDR3 totals 11 residues. V gave up 1 base and J gave up 5 bases, with 2 bases separating them. The CDR3 nucleotides are TGTGCCAGCAGCTTAGCTACTGAAGCTTTCTTT. This codes for CASSLATEAFF.

As to this clone: The junction departs from the called germline gene at one end, perhaps through a read error. J is TRBJ2-4 and V is TRBV30; D not certain. This CDR3 comprises 13 residues. Germline CDR1 is GTSNPN and CDR2 is SVGIG (reference sequence). The CDR3 here is CAWSVIAENIQYF. CDR3 DNA: TGTGCCTGGAGTGTCATAGCCGAAAACATTCAGTACTTC.

The genes are TRBV28 and TRBJ2-3; D gene uncertain. V lost 2 bases, J lost 3 bases, and 12 bases lay in between. The CDR3 contains 15 residues. Germline CDR1 is MDHEN and CDR2 is SYDVKM. CDR3 sequence: CASSLGLGRTDTQYF. CDR3 in DNA: TGTGCCAGCAGTTTAGGTTTGGGTCGTACAGATACGCAGTATTTT. Combining the CDR3 with reference TRBV28 and TRBJ2-3 gives the whole variable domain DVKVTQSSRYLVKRTGEKVFLECVQDMDHENMFWYRQDPGLGLRLIYFSYDVKMKEKGDIPEGYSVSREKKERFSLILESASTNQTSMYLCASSLGLGRTDTQYFGPGTRLTVL.

The chain has TRBV7-9 and TRBJ2-2; D may be TRBD1 (5 bases). Trimming pared 2 bases from V and 0 bases from J, leaving 16 bases between. This CDR3 comprises 18 residues. Germline V lookup: CDR1 SEHNR, CDR2 FQNEAQ (reference sequence). The CDR3 reads CASSLQIRGGPNTGELFF. CDR3 bases: TGTGCCAGCAGCTTACAAATAAGGGGCGGCCCGAACACCGGGGAGCTGTTTTTT.

This sequence joins TRBV28 and TRBJ1-1; D is unclear. CDR3 size: 14 residues. The V end was cut by 3 bases, the J end by 3 bases, with 11 bases between. The germline gives CDR1 MDHEN, CDR2 SYDVKM. The CDR3 protein is CASSFYTRDTEAFF. The CDR3 DNA sequence: TGTGCCAGCAGTTTTTACACCCGGGACACTGAAGCTTTCTTT.